A single sample is the source of the 5 T cell receptor beta chains below, sequenced in a study of blood T cell repertoires in COVID-19. Sequencing was performed with immunoSEQ multiplex PCR; in TCRdb, only in-frame clones are kept and a portion is missing. In the table there are tens of thousands of clones, about 90% of which are singletons. Sequencing used peripheral blood. These receptors came from a woman of 80 years or more with acute or convalescent COVID-19.

The gene calls are TRBV5-1 and TRBJ1-4; D gene ambiguous. This CDR3 is built from 14 residues. Germline CDR1 and CDR2: SGHRS and YFSETQ. The V and J ends lost 1 base and 8 bases respectively, with 12 bases between them. DNA of the CDR3: TGCGCCAGCAGCTTGTGGTCGGGCGGGGAAAAACTGTTTTTT. It translates to CASSLWSGGEKLFF.

The rearrangement uses TRBV14 and TRBJ2-7, with 7 nucleotides matching TRBD2. Trimming took 6 bases from V and 8 from J; bases not matched to a gene: 10. This CDR3 spans 13 amino acids. The germline CDR1 and CDR2 sequences are SGHDN and FVKESK. CDR3 nucleotides: TGTGCCAGCAGTCGTGGGGGGGTAGAGAAGCAGTACTTC. Translated: CASSRGGVEKQYF.

The gene calls are TRBV14 and TRBJ2-2; D unclear. Between the trimmed V and J ends, which lost 2 bases and 6 bases, there was a span of 10 bases. This CDR3 has 14 amino acids. The germline V gene encodes CDR1 SGHDN and CDR2 FVKESK. This chain's CDR3 is CASSQRGIPGELFF. In nucleotides, the CDR3 is TGTGCCAGCAGCCAAAGAGGTATACCCGGGGAGCTGTTTTTT. Drawing the rest from reference TRBV14 and TRBJ2-2, the complete variable domain is EAGVTQFPSHSVIEKGQTVTLRCDPISGHDNLYWYRRVMGKEIKFLLHFVKESKQDESGMPNNRFLAERTGGTYSTLKVQPAELEDSGVYFCASSQRGIPGELFFGEGSRLTVL.

As concerns this clone: One end of the junction varies from germline; a read error may be responsible. The gene calls are TRBV6-1 and TRBJ2-4; 9 nucleotides line up with TRBD1. The CDR3 runs to 17 residues. Per germline, CDR1 MNHNS and CDR2 SASEGT. The CDR3 region has the DNA TGTGCCAGCAGTAAAGCCCGGGACAGGGAAGCCAAAAACATTCAGTACTTC. Its translation is CASSKARDREAKNIQYF.

The V and J genes are TRBV7-2 and TRBJ2-1; TRBD2 is a possible D gene (6 bases). Trimming removed 7 bases from V and 10 bases from J, with 14 bases in between. The CDR3 runs to 12 residues. CDR1 SGHTA and CDR2 FQGNSA come from the germline V gene. The CDR3 sequence is CASTPRRDEQFF. The CDR3 DNA reads as TGTGCCAGCACCCCCAGGAGGGACGAGCAGTTCTTC.